This T cell receptor (beta chain) was found in a study of shared clonotypes between healthy human individuals. Libraries were prepared by immunoSEQ multiplex PCR; TCRdb keeps only in-frame clonotypes and omits some of them. Of some 2,100,000 clones listed, nearly 97% are singletons. The CDR3 totals 16 residues. V dropped 1 base and J dropped 1 base, with 11 bases sitting between them. CDR1 SGHNT and CDR2 YENEEA come from the germline V gene. To note about this clone: Antigen specificity is unknown.

Points from the study as a whole: Researchers found naive subsets generally carried larger estimated richness than memory subsets. Investigators expected sequencing depth to affect clonotype sharing among donors. Some clonotypes were shared by all four sorted-subset donors, while others were not shared. The non-shared ones had lower generation probabilities than the shared ones.

The sequence came from a man aged 18 to 30 in good health. The sequencing sample was made of naive CD4+ T cells sorted from blood. Indicated subset: CD45RA+ positively selected. The rearrangement links TRBV11-3 to TRBJ2-1; D may match TRBD1 or TRBD2 (5 bases each). CDR3 region: CASSLGLGESYNEQFF. Written as DNA, the CDR3 is TGTGCCAGCAGCTTAGGGCTGGGGGAATCCTACAATGAGCAGTTCTTC.